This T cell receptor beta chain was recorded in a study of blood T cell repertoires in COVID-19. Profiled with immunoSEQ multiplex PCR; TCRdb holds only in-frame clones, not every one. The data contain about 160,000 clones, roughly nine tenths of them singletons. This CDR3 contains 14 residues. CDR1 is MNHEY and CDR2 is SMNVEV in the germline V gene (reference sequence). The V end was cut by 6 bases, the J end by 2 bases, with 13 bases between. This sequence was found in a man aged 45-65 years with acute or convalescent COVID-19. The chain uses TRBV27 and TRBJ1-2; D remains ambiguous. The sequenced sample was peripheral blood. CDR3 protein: CASSSLVENYGYTF. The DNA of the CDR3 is TGTGCCAGCAGCTCTCTGGTGGAGAACTATGGCTACACCTTC.